This note documents a single T cell receptor beta chain sequence. The V and J ends lost 6 bases and 3 bases respectively, with 14 bases between them. The CDR3 is 14 residues long. Germline CDR1 is SGHDT and CDR2 is YYEEEE. Per the study methods: Cell counts per sample came from amplifying reference gene primers. The protocol was immunoSEQ multiplex PCR, while the TCRdb copy is restricted to in-frame clones and leaves out a portion. The V and J calls and clone size were taken over from that table, and D and trimming were inferred from the DNA. The data show tens of thousands of clones, about 90% seen once. These data come from a study of blood T cell repertoires in COVID-19. Study at large: The United States, Italy and Spain were the sources of the acute and convalescent COVID-19 samples. Nucleic acid was either cDNA or gDNA, and it came from T cells, B-cell-depleted T cells, or PBMCs.

Sequencing used peripheral blood. This chain connects TRBV5-6 to TRBJ2-3; D is unresolved. The receptor was derived from a human donor with active COVID-19. The donor label of this sample is uncertain. The CDR3: CASTPSARTDTQYF. The CDR3 DNA reads as TGTGCCAGCACCCCCAGCGCCCGGACAGATACGCAGTATTTT. Combining the CDR3 with reference TRBV5-6 and TRBJ2-3 gives the whole variable domain DAGVTQSPTHLIKTRGQQVTLRCSPKSGHDTVSWYQQALGQGPQFIFQYYEEEERQRGNFPDRFSGHQFPNYSSELNVNALLLGDSALYLCASTPSARTDTQYFGPGTRLTVL.